Below, 15 T cell receptor beta chains from the same sample are listed, as sequenced in a study of cytomegalovirus exposure and HLA in healthy donors. The PCR employed 60 Vbeta primers together with 13 Jbeta primers. Clones were sequenced by immunoSEQ multiplex PCR, and TCRdb holds only the in-frame ones, with some missing. This sample carries about 94,000 clones, over 65% of them seen once, and the ten largest clones take around 4%. Sequenced sample: PBMCs. These receptor sequences come from a man younger than 45 in good health and CMV-seronegative.

The chain recombines TRBV5-4 with TRBJ2-1; 7 bases match TRBD1. The CDR3 sequence is 16 residues long. Germline V gene data show CDR1 as SGHNT and CDR2 as YYREEE (reference sequence). The V segment lost 0 bases and the J segment 2 bases; nucleotides outside the gene matches: 5. CDR3 sequence (DNA): TGTGCCAGCAGCTTGGGGACAGGTTTTACCTACAATGAGCAGTTCTTC. This sequence encodes CASSLGTGFTYNEQFF. Based on the CDR3 plus reference TRBV5-4 and TRBJ2-1, the full variable domain is ETGVTQSPTHLIKTRGQQVTLRCSSQSGHNTVSWYQQALGQGPQFIFQYYREEENGRGNFPPRFSGLQFPNYSSELNVNALELDDSALYLCASSLGTGFTYNEQFFGPGTRLTVL.

V is TRBV7-6 and J is TRBJ1-2; TRBD1 matches at 11 bases. The CDR3 sequence is 18 residues long. V was pared by 5 bases and J by 5 bases, with 16 bases of the junction left unmatched. Germline V CDR1 and CDR2: SGHVS, FNYEAQ. This CDR3 reads CASSLRGGQGVPIYGYTF. DNA of the CDR3: TGTGCCAGCAGCCTTCGGGGGGGACAGGGGGTACCAATTTATGGCTACACCTTC.

The gene calls are TRBV9 and TRBJ1-2; 7 nucleotides line up with TRBD1. The CDR3 length is 15 residues. Germline-derived CDR1 and CDR2 are SGDLS and YYNGEE. V was pared by 3 bases and J by 6 bases, with 11 bases of the junction left unmatched. The CDR3 loop is CASSGWTGRFDGYTF. The CDR3, as DNA: TGTGCCAGCAGCGGGTGGACAGGAAGATTCGATGGCTACACCTTC.

This chain links TRBV4-3 with TRBJ1-2; D may be TRBD1 (5 bases). Germline values: CDR1 LGHNA, CDR2 YSLEER. This CDR3 comprises 13 residues. The V gene lost 3 bases and the J gene lost 4 bases, with 9 bases spanning the gap. In nucleotides, the CDR3 is TGCGCCAGCAGCCACCAGGGTGGCTATGGCTACACCTTC. This translates into CASSHQGGYGYTF.

Only a few counts were recorded for this clone. The V call is TRBV7-8, the J call TRBJ2-1; D gene unclear. Between the trimmed V and J ends, which lost 5 bases and 5 bases, there was a span of 22 bases. In germline, CDR1 is SGHVS, CDR2 FQNEAQ. The CDR3 spans 17 residues. As DNA, the CDR3 is TGTGCCAGCAGCCGCCCCGAGGAAAGGATTTTAGACAATGAGCAGTTCTTC. As protein: CASSRPEERILDNEQFF.

This chain connects TRBV9 to TRBJ1-5; D call uncertain. The CDR3 runs to 16 residues. V lost 4 bases and J 6 bases, leaving 20 bases between the germline ends. Germline V gives CDR1 SGDLS, CDR2 YYNGEE. The DNA of the CDR3 is TGTGCCAGCAGCCCGAAGGGCAGAGGGCAGAGTCAGCCCCAGCATTTT. Its translation is CASSPKGRGQSQPQHF.

This chain links TRBV10-2 with TRBJ2-1; 12 nucleotides align to TRBD2. V lost 6 bases, J lost 5 bases, and 5 bases stayed unmatched. The CDR3 spans 15 residues. The germline V gene encodes CDR1 WSHSY and CDR2 SAAADI. DNA of the CDR3: TGCGCCAGCAGCGTTCTAGCGGGAGGGGACAATGAGCAGTTCTTC. Encoded protein: CASSVLAGGDNEQFF.

This chain connects TRBV5-1 to TRBJ2-6; D perhaps matches TRBD1 (6 bases). Trimming removed 6 bases at V and 0 bases at J, with 16 bases between. From germline, CDR1 is SGHRS and CDR2 YFSETQ. The CDR3 has 17 amino acids. CDR3 DNA: TGCGCCAGCAAAACCCGGGACACCTTCTCTGGGGCCAACGTCCTGACTTTC. Residues: CASKTRDTFSGANVLTF.

V gene TRBV11-3 combines with J gene TRBJ2-2; 7 bases align to TRBD1. Trimming removed 4 bases from V and 0 bases from J; junction bases left unmatched: 2. Per the germline V gene, CDR1 is SGHNT and CDR2 is YENEEA. There are 15 residues in the CDR3. The CDR3 loop is CASSSDRANTGELFF. The CDR3 coding sequence is TGTGCCAGCAGCTCAGACAGGGCGAACACCGGGGAGCTGTTTTTT.

The V gene is TRBV6-6, the J gene TRBJ1-1; a weak D match, TRBD1 (5 bases). The CDR3 is 14 residues long. The germline V and J ends were trimmed by 6 bases and 5 bases, with 16 bases remaining between them. Germline lookup yields CDR1 MNHNY and CDR2 SVGAGI (reference sequence). CDR3 protein: CASSLPGSGTEAFF. The DNA for the CDR3 is TGTGCCAGCAGCCTTCCAGGGTCCGGAACTGAAGCTTTCTTT.

The chain uses TRBV27 and TRBJ2-7, with TRBD2 matching 7 bases. Germline CDR1 MNHEY, CDR2 SMNVEV (reference sequence). The CDR3 has 15 amino acids. J lost 2 bases, V lost 10 bases, and 14 bases had no gene match. The chain's CDR3 is CATQTTGGWPYEQYF. CDR3 bases: TGTGCCACCCAAACAACCGGGGGGTGGCCCTACGAGCAGTACTTC.

Relative to its sample, this clone is medium-sized. This chain links TRBV23-1 with TRBJ2-7, with D perhaps matching TRBD1 (6 bases). TRBV23-1 falls under the ORF class, with uncertain function. The V and J ends lost 11 bases and 3 bases respectively, with 20 bases between them. This CDR3 is built from 14 residues. The CDR3 DNA sequence: TGCGCCGGGAACAGGGTGGAGTTTTTCTACGAGCAGTACTTC. Amino acids: CAGNRVEFFYEQYF.

The V gene is TRBV2, the J gene TRBJ2-6; TRBD1 matches at 9 bases. The CDR3 has 18 residues. The germline CDR1 and CDR2 sequences are SNHLY and FYNNEI. J was trimmed by 1 base and V by 6 bases; bases with no gene match: 10. Here the CDR3 reads CASSLEGQGVSGANVLTF. The CDR3 DNA reads as TGTGCCAGCAGCCTCGAGGGACAGGGAGTTTCTGGGGCCAACGTCCTGACTTTC. Using reference TRBV2 and TRBJ2-6 for the parts outside the CDR3, the full variable domain is EPEVTQTPSHQVTQMGQEVILRCVPISNHLYFYWYRQILGQKVEFLVSFYNNEISEKSEIFDDQFSVERPDGSNFTLKIRSTKLEDSAMYFCASSLEGQGVSGANVLTFGAGSRLTVL.

The chain is built from TRBV10-3 and TRBJ2-5; perhaps TRBD1 as D (6 bases). V lost 0 bases, J lost 5 bases, and 19 bases lay in between. This CDR3 spans 17 amino acids. Germline V lookup: CDR1 ENHRY, CDR2 SYGVKD. CDR3 in DNA: TGTGCCATCAGTGAGTCGAGTCGAACAGGGTGGTGGGAGACCCAGTACTTC. Residues: CAISESSRTGWWETQYF.

In this sample, this clone turned up a few times. This specimen includes other DNA sequences encoding the same CDR3. The chain employs TRBV5-1 and TRBJ1-4, with a tentative D call TRBD1 (5 bases). V lost 1 base and J 2 bases, leaving 6 bases between the germline ends. The germline V gene has CDR1 SGHRS and CDR2 YFSETQ. The CDR3 extends over 14 amino acids. CDR3: CASSLSGTNEKLFF. The CDR3, as DNA: TGCGCCAGCAGCTTGTCAGGGACTAATGAAAAACTGTTTTTT.